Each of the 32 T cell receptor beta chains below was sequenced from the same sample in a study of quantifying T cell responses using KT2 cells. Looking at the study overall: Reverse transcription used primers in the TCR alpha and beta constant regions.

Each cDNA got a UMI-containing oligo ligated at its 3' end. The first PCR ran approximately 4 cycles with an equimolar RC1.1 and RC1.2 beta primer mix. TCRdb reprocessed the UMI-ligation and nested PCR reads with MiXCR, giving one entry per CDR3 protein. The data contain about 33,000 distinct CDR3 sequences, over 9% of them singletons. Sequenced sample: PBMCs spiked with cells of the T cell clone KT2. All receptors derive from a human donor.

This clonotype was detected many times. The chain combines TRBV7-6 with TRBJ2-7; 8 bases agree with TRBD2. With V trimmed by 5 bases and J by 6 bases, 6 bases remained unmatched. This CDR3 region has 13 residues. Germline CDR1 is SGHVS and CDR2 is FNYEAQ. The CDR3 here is CASSQTGGLEQYF. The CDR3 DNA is TGTGCCAGCAGCCAAACGGGGGGGCTCGAGCAGTACTTC. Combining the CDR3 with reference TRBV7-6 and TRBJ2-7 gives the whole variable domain GAGVSQSPRYKVTKRGQDVALRCDPISGHVSLYWYRQALGQGPEFLTYFNYEAQQDKSGLPNDRFSAERPEGSISTLTIQRTEQRDSAMYRCASSQTGGLEQYFGPGTRLTVT.

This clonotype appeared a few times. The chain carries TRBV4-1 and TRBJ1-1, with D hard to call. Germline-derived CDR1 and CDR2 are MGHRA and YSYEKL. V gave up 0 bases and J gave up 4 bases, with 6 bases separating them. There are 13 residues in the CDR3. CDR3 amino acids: CASSQDRITEAFF. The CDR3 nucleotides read TGCGCCAGCAGCCAAGATAGAATCACTGAAGCTTTCTTT.

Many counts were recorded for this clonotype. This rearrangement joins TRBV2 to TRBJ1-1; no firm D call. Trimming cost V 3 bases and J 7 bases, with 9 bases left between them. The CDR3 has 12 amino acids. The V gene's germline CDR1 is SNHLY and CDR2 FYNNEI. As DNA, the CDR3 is TGTGCCAGCAGTGAGAGGGTCGGTGAAGCTTTCTTT. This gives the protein CASSERVGEAFF. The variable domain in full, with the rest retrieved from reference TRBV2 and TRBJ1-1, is EPEVTQTPSHQVTQMGQEVILRCVPISNHLYFYWYRQILGQKVEFLVSFYNNEISEKSEIFDDQFSVERPDGSNFTLKIRSTKLEDSAMYFCASSERVGEAFFGQGTRLTVV.

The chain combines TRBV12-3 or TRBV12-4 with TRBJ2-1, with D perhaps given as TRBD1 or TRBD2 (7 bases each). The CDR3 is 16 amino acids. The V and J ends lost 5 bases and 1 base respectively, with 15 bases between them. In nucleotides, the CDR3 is TGTGCCAGCAGTCCCCAGGGGGGGCTATCCTACAATGAGCAGTTCTTC. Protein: CASSPQGGLSYNEQFF.

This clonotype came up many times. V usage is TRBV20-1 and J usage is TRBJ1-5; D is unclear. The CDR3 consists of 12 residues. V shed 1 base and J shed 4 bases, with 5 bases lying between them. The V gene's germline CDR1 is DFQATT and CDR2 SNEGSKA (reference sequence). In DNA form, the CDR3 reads TGCAGTGCTAGAGCTGGGAATCAGCCCCAGCATTTT. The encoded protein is CSARAGNQPQHF.

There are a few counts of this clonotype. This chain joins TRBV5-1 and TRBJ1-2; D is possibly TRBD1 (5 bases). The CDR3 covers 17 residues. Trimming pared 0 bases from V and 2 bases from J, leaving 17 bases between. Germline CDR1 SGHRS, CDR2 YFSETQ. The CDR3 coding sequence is TGCGCCAGCAGCTTGGCGTCCGGGGGGTTTTTCAACTATGGCTACACCTTC. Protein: CASSLASGGFFNYGYTF. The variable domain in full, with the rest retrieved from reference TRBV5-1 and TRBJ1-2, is KAGVTQTPRYLIKTRGQQVTLSCSPISGHRSVSWYQQTPGQGLQFLFEYFSETQRNKGNFPGRFSGRQFSNSRSEMNVSTLELGDSALYLCASSLASGGFFNYGYTFGSGTRLTVV.

The CDR3 here is CASSQPGLGTEAFF. The CDR3 region has the DNA TGTGCCAGCAGCCAACCCGGTCTTGGCACTGAAGCTTTCTTT. The chain is built from TRBV3-1 and TRBJ1-1; D not certain. This CDR3 spans 14 amino acids. Germline-derived CDR1 and CDR2 are LGHDT and YNNKEL (reference sequence). V was trimmed by 2 bases and J by 4 bases, leaving 11 bases between them.

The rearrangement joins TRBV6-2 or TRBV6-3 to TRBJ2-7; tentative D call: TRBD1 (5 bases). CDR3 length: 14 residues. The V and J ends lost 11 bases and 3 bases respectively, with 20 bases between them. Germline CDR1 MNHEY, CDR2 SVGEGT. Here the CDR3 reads CAAVGQRKLYEQYF. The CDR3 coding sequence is TGTGCCGCCGTGGGGCAGCGTAAGCTCTACGAGCAGTACTTC.

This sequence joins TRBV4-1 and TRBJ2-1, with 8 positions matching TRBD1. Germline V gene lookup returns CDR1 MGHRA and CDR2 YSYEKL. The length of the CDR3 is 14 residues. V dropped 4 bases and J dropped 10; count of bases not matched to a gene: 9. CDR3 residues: CASSLRQGIREQFF. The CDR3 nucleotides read TGCGCCAGCAGCCTTCGACAGGGGATACGGGAGCAGTTCTTC.

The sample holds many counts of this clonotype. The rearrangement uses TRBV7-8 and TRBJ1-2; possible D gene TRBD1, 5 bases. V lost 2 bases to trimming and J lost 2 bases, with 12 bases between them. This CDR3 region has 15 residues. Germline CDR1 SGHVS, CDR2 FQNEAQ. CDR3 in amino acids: CASSLILTENYGYTF. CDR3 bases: TGTGCCAGCAGCTTAATCCTGACAGAGAACTATGGCTACACCTTC.

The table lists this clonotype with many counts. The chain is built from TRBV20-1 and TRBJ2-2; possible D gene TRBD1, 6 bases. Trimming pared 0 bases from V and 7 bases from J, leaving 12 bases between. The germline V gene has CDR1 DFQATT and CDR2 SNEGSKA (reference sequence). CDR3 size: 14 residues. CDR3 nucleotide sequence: TGCAGTGCTAGAGAGACGAGGGGGAACGGGGAGCTGTTTTTT. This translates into CSARETRGNGELFF.

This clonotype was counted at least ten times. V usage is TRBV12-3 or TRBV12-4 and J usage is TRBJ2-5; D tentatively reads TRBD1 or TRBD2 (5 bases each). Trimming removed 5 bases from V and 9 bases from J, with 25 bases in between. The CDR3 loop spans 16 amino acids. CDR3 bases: TGTGCCAGCAGTGACGCCGGGACGGAGGTTAGGTCGGCCCAGTACTTC. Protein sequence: CASSDAGTEVRSAQYF.

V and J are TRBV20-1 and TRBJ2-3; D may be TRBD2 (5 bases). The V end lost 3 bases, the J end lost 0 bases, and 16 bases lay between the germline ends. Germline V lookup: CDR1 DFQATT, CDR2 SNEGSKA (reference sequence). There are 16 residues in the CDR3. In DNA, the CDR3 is TGCAGTGCTAGGGTAGCGACCATCGCTAGCACAGATACGCAGTATTTT. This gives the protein CSARVATIASTDTQYF.

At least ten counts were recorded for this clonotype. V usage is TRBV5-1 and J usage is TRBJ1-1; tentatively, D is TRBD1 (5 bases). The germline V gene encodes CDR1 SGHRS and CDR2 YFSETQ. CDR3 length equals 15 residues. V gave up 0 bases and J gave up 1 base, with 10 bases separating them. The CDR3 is CASSLDRMTNTEAFF. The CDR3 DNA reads TGCGCCAGCAGCTTGGACAGGATGACGAACACTGAAGCTTTCTTT.

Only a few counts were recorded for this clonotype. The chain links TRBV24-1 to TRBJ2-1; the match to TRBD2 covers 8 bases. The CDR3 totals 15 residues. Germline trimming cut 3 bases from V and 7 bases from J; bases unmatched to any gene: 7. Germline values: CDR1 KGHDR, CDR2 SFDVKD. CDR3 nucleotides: TGTGCCACCAGTGATCCGGGGACTAGTGGGAATGAGCAGTTCTTC. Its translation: CATSDPGTSGNEQFF.

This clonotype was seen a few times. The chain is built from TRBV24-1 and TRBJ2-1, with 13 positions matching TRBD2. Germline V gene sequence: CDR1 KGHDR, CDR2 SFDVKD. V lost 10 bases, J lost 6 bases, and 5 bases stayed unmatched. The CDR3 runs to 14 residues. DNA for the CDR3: TGTGCCACGAGGACTAGCGGGAGTGGCAATGAGCAGTTCTTC. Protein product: CATRTSGSGNEQFF.

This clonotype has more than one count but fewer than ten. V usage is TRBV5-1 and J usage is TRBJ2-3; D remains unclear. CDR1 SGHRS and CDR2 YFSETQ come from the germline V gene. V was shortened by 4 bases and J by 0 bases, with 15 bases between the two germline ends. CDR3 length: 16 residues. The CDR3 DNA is TGCGCCAGCAGCCTAGGCTACAGCTCTAGCACAGATACGCAGTATTTT. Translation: CASSLGYSSSTDTQYF.

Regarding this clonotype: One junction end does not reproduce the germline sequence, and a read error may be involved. The CDR3: CASSDRYGYNF. CDR3 nucleotides: TGTGCCAGCAGCGACAGATATGGCTACAACTTC. The chain joins TRBV9 to TRBJ1-2; D gene uncertain. Germline loops: CDR1 SGDLS, CDR2 YYNGEE. This CDR3 contains 11 residues.

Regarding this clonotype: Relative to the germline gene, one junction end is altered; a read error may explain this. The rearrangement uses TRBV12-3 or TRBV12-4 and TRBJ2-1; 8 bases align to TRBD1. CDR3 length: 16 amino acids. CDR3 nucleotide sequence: TGTGCCAGCAGATTAGAGACAGGGGCCTCCTACAATGAGCAGTTCTTC. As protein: CASRLETGASYNEQFF.

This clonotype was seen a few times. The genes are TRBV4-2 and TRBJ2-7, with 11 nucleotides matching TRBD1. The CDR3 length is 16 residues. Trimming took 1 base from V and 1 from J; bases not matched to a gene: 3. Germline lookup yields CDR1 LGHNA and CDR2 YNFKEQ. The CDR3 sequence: CASSQVGTGGSYEQYF. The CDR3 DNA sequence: TGTGCCAGCAGCCAAGTAGGGACAGGGGGGTCCTACGAGCAGTACTTC.

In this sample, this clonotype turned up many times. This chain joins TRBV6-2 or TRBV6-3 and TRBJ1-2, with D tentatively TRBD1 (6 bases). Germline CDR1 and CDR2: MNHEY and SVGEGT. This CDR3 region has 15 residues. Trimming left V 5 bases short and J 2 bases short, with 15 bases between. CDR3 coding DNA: TGTGCCAGCAGTACCCTCTCGACAGGAAACTATGGCTACACCTTC. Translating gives CASSTLSTGNYGYTF.

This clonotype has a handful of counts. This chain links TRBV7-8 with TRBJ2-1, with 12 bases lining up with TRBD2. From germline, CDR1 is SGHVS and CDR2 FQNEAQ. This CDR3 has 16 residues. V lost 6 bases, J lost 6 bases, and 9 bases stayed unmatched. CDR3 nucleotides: TGTGCCAGCAGTTTTCTAGCGGGGGGGCCTGGCAATGAGCAGTTCTTC. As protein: CASSFLAGGPGNEQFF.

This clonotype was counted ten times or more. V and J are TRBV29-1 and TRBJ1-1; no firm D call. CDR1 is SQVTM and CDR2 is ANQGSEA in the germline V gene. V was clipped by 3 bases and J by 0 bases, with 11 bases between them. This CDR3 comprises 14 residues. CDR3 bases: TGCAGCGTTGATCGTGTGCTAATGAACACTGAAGCTTTCTTT. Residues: CSVDRVLMNTEAFF. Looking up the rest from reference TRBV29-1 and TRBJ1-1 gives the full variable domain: SAVISQKPSRDICQRGTSLTIQCQVDSQVTMMFWYRQQPGQSLTLIATANQGSEATYESGFVIDKFPISRPNLTFSTLTVSNMSPEDSSIYLCSVDRVLMNTEAFFGQGTRLTVV.

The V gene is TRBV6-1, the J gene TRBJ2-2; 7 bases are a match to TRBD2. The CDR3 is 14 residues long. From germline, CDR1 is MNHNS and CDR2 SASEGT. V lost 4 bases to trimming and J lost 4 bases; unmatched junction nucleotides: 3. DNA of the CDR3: TGTGCCAGCAGTGCTAGCGGAACCACCGGGGAGCTGTTTTTT. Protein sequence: CASSASGTTGELFF.

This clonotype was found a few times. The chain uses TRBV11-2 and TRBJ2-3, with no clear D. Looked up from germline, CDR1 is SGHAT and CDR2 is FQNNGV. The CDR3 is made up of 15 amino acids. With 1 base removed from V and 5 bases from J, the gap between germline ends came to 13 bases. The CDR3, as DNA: TGTGCCAGCAGCTTAGGGGTCCGAGGTGGAGATACGCAGTATTTT. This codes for CASSLGVRGGDTQYF.

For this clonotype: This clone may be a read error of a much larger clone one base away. CDR3 nucleotide sequence: TGCGTCAGCAGCCAAGAGGGGGGGCAAGGCTATGGCTACACCTTC. Translation: CVSSQEGGQGYGYTF. The chain links TRBV4-3 to TRBJ1-2; a weak D match, TRBD1 (6 bases). This CDR3 contains 15 residues. CDR1 and CDR2 from the germline V gene are LGHNA and YSLEER.

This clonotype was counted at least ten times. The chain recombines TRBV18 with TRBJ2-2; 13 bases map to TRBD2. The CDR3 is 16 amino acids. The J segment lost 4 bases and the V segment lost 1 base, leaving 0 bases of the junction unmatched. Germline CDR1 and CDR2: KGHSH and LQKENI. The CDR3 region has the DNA TGTGCCAGCTCACCACGGACTAGCGGGGGCACCGGGGAGCTGTTTTTT. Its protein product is CASSPRTSGGTGELFF.

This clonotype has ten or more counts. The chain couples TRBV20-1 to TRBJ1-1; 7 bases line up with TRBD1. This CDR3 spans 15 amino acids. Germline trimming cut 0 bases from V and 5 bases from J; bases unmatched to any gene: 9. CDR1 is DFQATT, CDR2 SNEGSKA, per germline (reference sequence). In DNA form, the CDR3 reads TGCAGTGCTAGAGACGCGTGGACAGGTGGGACTGAAGCTTTCTTT. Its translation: CSARDAWTGGTEAFF.

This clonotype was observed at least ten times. The CDR3 reads CSASRASETQETQYF. The DNA of the CDR3 is TGCAGTGCTAGTAGAGCTAGCGAAACCCAAGAGACCCAGTACTTC. This chain links TRBV20-1 with TRBJ2-5, with D possibly matching TRBD2 (6 bases). This CDR3 is 15 amino acids long. Germline V gene sequence: CDR1 DFQATT, CDR2 SNEGSKA (reference sequence). Deletions cut 3 bases from V and 1 base from J, with 15 bases between.

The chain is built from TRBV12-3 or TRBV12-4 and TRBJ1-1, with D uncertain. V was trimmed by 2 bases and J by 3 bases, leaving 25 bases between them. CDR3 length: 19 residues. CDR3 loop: CASSLRARILNNVDTEAFF. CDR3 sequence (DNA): TGTGCCAGCAGTTTACGAGCGCGGATTTTAAATAACGTTGACACTGAAGCTTTCTTT.

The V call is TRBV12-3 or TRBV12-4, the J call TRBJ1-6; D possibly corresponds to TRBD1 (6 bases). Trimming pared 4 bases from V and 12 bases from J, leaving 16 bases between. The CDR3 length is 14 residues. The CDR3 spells CASSYGQLTGPLHF. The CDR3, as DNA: TGTGCCAGCAGTTATGGACAGCTAACCGGACCCCTCCACTTT.

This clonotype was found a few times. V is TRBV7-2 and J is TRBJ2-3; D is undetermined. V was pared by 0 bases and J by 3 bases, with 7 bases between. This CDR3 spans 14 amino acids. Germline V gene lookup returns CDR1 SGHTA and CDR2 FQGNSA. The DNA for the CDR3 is TGTGCCAGCAGCTTAGCCGTCATTACAGATACGCAGTATTTT. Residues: CASSLAVITDTQYF.